Sequencing of this T cell receptor (beta chain) was carried out in a study of post-analysis software for immune sequencing data. Study background: Relapsing-remitting, secondary progressive and progressive-relapsing forms of multiple sclerosis all featured among disease courses. General observations from the study: Significantly lower normalized Chao1 diversity was found in patients with multiple sclerosis relative to controls. Pronounced co-clustering by F measure was evident among identically batched samples. TRBV segments more frequent in patients than in controls numbered a few and included TRBV5-6, TRBV5-1 and TRBV20-1.

This clonotype has only a few counts. Its antigen is not identified. Germline CDR1 is SGHVS and CDR2 is FQNEAQ. This CDR3 contains 16 residues. Deletions cut 0 bases from V and 2 bases from J, with 12 bases between. Included in the TCR beta cDNA libraries were unique molecular identifiers. T cells numbering about 0.85 to 11 million yielded 450,000 to 500,000 cDNA molecules. TCRdb reanalysed the PCR reads using MiXCR and keeps one entry per CDR3 protein. The sample consists of about 810,000 distinct CDR3 sequences, about 50% of them appearing once. This chain joins TRBV7-8 and TRBJ2-3, with D maybe TRBD1 (5 bases). The sequencing input was blood. This receptor was identified in a girl between 10 and 17 years old with multiple sclerosis. The CDR3 sequence: CASSLAGHVPTDTQYF. The CDR3 nucleotides read TGTGCCAGCAGCTTAGCCGGACACGTACCCACAGATACGCAGTATTTT.